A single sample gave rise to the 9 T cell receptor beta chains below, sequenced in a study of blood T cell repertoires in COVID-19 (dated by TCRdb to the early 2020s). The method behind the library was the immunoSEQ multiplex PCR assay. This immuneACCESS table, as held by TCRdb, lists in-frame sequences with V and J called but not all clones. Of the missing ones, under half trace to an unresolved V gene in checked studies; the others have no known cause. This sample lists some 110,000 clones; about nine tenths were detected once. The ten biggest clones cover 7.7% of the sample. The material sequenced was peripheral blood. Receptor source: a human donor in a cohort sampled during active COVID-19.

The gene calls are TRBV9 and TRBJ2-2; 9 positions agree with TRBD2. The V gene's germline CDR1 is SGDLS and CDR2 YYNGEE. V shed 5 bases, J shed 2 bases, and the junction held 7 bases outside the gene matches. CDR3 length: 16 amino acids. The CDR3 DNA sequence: TGTGCCAGCAGGGGTGTTAGCGGGGGAAACACCGGGGAGCTGTTTTTT. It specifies CASRGVSGGNTGELFF.

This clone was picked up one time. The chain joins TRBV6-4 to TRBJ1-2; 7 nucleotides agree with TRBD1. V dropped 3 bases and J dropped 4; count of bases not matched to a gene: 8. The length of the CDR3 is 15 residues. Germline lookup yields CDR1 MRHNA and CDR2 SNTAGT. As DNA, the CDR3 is TGTGCCAGCAGTGAAGGGACAGCCAAGGGCTATGGCTACACCTTC. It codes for CASSEGTAKGYGYTF.

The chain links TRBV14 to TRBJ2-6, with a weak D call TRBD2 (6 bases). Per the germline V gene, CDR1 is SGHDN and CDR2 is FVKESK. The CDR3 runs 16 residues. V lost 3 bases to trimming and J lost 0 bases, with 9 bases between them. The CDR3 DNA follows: TGTGCCAGCAGCCATGGGAGGCACTCTGGGGCCAACGTCCTGACTTTC. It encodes CASSHGRHSGANVLTF.

CDR3 in DNA: TGTGCCAGTAGTACCCGCCAGGGGCACCAAGAGACCCAGTACTTC. Amino acids: CASSTRQGHQETQYF. The chain carries TRBV19 and TRBJ2-5, with D tentatively TRBD1 (6 bases). Germline CDR1 is LNHDA and CDR2 is SQIVND (reference sequence). The CDR3 is 15 residues long. V was pared by 4 bases and J by 0 bases, with 12 bases between.

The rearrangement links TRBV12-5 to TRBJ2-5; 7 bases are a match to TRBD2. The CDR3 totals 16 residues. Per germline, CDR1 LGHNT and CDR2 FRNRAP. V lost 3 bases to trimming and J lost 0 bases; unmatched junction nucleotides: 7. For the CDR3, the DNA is TGTGCTAGTGGTTTCCGGCTAGCGGATAACCAAGAGACCCAGTACTTC. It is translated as CASGFRLADNQETQYF. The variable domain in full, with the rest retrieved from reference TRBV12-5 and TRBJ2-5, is DARVTQTPRHKVTEMGQEVTMRCQPILGHNTVFWYRQTMMQGLELLAYFRNRAPLDDSGMPKDRFSAEMPDATLATLKIQPSEPRDSAVYFCASGFRLADNQETQYFGPGTRLLVL.

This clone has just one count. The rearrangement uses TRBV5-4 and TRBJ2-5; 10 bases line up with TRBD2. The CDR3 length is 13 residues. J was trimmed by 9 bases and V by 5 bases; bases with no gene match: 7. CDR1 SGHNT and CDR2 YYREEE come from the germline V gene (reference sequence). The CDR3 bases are TGTGCCAGCAGATCGCTAGCGGGAGAAGCCCAGTACTTC. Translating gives CASRSLAGEAQYF.

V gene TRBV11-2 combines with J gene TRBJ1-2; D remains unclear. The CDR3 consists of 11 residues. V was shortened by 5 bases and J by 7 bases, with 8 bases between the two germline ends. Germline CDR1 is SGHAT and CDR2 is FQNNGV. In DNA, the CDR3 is TGTGCCAGCAGCCGCACCAGTGGCTACACCTTC. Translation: CASSRTSGYTF. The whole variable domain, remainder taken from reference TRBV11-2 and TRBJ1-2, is EAGVAQSPRYKIIEKRQSVAFWCNPISGHATLYWYQQILGQGPKLLIQFQNNGVVDDSQLPKDRFSAERLKGVDSTLKIQPAKLEDSAVYLCASSRTSGYTFGSGTRLTVV.

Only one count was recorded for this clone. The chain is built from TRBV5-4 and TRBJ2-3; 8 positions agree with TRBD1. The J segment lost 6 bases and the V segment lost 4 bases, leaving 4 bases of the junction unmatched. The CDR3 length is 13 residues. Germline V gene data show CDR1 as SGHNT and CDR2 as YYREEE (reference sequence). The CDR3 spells CASSLRTGDTQYF. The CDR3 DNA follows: TGTGCCAGCAGCCTGAGGACAGGGGATACGCAGTATTTT. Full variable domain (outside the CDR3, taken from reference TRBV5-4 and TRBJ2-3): ETGVTQSPTHLIKTRGQQVTLRCSSQSGHNTVSWYQQALGQGPQFIFQYYREEENGRGNFPPRFSGLQFPNYSSELNVNALELDDSALYLCASSLRTGDTQYFGPGTRLTVL.

In DNA form, the CDR3 reads TGTGCCAGCAGCCCGGGACTAGCGAGTACGAACACCGGGGAGCTGTTTTTT. Protein: CASSPGLASTNTGELFF. The chain employs TRBV5-4 and TRBJ2-2; TRBD2 aligns across 10 bases. Germline CDR1 reads SGHNT; CDR2 reads YYREEE (reference sequence). The CDR3 extends over 17 amino acids. The V and J ends lost 4 bases and 0 bases, in that order; junction bases with no gene match: 6. Complete variable domain (other parts from reference TRBV5-4 and TRBJ2-2): ETGVTQSPTHLIKTRGQQVTLRCSSQSGHNTVSWYQQALGQGPQFIFQYYREEENGRGNFPPRFSGLQFPNYSSELNVNALELDDSALYLCASSPGLASTNTGELFFGEGSRLTVL.